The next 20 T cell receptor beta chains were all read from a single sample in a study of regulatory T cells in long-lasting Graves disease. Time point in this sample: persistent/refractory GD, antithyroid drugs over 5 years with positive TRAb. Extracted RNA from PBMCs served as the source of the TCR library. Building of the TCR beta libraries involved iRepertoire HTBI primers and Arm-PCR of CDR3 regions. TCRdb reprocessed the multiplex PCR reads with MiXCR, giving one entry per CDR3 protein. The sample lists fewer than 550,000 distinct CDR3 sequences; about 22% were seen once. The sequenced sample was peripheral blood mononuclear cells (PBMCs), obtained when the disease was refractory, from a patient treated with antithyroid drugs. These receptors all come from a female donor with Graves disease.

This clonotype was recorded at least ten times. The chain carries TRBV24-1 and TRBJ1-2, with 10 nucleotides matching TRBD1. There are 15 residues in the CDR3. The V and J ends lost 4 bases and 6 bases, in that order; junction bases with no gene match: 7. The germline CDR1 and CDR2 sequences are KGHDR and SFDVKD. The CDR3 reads CATSERDRGSDGYTF. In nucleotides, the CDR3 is TGTGCCACCAGTGAGCGGGACAGGGGATCGGATGGCTACACCTTC.

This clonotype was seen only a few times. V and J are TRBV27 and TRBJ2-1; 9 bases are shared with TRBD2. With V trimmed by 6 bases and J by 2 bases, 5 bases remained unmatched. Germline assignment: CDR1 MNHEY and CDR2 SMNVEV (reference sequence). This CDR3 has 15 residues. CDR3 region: CASSQLAGTYNEQFF. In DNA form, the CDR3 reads TGTGCCAGCAGCCAACTAGCGGGCACCTACAATGAGCAGTTCTTC.

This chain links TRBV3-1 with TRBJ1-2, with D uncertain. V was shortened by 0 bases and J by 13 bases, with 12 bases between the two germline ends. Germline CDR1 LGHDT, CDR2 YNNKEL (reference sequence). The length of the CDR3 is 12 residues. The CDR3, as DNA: TGTGCCAGCAGCCAAGATACCGGGCCGCCCACCTTC. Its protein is CASSQDTGPPTF.

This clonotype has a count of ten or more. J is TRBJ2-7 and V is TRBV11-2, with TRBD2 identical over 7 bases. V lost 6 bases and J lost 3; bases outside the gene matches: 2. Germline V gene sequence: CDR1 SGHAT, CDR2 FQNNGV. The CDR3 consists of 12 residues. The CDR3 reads CASRGGVYEQYF. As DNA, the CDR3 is TGTGCCAGCAGGGGAGGGGTCTACGAGCAGTACTTC.

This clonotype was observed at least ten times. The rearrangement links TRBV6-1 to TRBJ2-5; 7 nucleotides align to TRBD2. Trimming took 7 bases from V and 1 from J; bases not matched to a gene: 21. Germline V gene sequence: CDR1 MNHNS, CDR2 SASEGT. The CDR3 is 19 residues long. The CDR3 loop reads CASTRTAYRDYLFQETQYF. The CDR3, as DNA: TGTGCCAGCACCAGAACAGCATACCGGGACTACCTTTTCCAAGAGACCCAGTACTTC.

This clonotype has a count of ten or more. CDR3 protein: CASRGYDYGYTF. In DNA form, the CDR3 reads TGTGCCAGCAGGGGCTATGACTATGGCTACACCTTC. The rearrangement joins TRBV28 to TRBJ1-2; D not resolved. Trimming pared 6 bases from V and 3 bases from J, leaving 8 bases between. Germline values: CDR1 MDHEN, CDR2 SYDVKM. The CDR3 has 12 amino acids.

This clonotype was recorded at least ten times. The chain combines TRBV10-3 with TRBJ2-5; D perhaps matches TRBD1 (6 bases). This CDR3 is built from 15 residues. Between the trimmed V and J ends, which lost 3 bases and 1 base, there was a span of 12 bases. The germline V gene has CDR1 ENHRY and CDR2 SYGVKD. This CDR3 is CAISDGQTSQETQYF. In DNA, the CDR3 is TGTGCCATCAGTGATGGACAGACGAGCCAAGAGACCCAGTACTTC.

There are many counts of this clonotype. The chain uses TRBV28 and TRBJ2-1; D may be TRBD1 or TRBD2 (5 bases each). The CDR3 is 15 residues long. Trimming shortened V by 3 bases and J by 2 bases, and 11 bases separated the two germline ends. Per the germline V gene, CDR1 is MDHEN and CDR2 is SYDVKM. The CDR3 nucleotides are TGTGCCAGCAGTTTTGGTGGGACGGCCTACAATGAGCAGTTCTTC. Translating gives CASSFGGTAYNEQFF. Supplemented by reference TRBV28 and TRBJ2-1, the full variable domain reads DVKVTQSSRYLVKRTGEKVFLECVQDMDHENMFWYRQDPGLGLRLIYFSYDVKMKEKGDIPEGYSVSREKKERFSLILESASTNQTSMYLCASSFGGTAYNEQFFGPGTRLTVL.

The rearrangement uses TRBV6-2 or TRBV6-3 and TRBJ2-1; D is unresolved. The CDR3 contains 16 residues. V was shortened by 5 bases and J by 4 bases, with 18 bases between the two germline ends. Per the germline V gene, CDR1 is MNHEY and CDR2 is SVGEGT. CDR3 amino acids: CASSAPDGGQYNEQFF. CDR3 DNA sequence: TGTGCCAGCAGTGCCCCCGATGGCGGCCAATACAATGAGCAGTTCTTC.

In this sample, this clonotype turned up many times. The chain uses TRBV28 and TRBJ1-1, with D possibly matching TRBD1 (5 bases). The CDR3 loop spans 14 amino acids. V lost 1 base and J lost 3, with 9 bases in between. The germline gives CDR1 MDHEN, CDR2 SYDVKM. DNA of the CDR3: TGTGCCAGCAGTTTATTCGGGGGGTACACTGAAGCTTTCTTT. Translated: CASSLFGGYTEAFF.

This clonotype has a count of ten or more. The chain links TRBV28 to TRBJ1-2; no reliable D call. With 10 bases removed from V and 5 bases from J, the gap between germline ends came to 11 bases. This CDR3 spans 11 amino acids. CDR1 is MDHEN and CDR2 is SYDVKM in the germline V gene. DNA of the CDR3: TGTGCCACCTCCTTGGGTTATGGCTACACCTTC. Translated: CATSLGYGYTF.

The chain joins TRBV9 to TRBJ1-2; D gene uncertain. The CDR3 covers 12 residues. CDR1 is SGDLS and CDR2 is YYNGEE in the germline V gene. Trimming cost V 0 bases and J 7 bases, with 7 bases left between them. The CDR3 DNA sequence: TGTGCCAGCAGCGTAGATTGGGGTGGCTACACCTTC. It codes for CASSVDWGGYTF.

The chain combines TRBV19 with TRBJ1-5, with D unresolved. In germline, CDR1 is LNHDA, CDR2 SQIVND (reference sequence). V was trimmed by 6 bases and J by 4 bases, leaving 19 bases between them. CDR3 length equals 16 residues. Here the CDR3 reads CASSRRSPSGNQPQHF. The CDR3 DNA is TGTGCCAGTAGCCGGAGGTCTCCCAGCGGTAATCAGCCCCAGCATTTT. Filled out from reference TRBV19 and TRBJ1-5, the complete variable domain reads DGGITQSPKYLFRKEGQNVTLSCEQNLNHDAMYWYRQDPGQGLRLIYYSQIVNDFQKGDIAEGYSVSREKKESFPLTVTSAQKNPTAFYLCASSRRSPSGNQPQHFGDGTRLSIL.

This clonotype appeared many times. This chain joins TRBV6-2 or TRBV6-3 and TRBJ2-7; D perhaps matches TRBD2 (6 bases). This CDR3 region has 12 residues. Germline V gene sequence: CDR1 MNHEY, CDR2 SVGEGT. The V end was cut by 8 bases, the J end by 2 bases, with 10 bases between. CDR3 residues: CASRGTPYEQYF. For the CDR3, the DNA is TGTGCCAGCCGGGGGACCCCCTACGAGCAGTACTTC.

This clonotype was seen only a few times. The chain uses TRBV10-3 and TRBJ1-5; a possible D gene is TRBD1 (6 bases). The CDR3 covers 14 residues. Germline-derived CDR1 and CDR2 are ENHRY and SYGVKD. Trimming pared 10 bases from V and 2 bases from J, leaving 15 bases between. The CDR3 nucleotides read TGTGCCACCGAGCCACAGGGAGGCAATCAGCCCCAGCATTTT. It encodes CATEPQGGNQPQHF.

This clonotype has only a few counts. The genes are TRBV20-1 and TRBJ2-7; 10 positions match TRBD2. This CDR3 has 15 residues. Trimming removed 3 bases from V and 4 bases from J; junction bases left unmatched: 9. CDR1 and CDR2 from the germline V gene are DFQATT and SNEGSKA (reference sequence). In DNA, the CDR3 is TGCAGTGCTAGGGGCTGGCTAGCGGGAGTTTACGAGCAGTACTTC. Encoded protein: CSARGWLAGVYEQYF.

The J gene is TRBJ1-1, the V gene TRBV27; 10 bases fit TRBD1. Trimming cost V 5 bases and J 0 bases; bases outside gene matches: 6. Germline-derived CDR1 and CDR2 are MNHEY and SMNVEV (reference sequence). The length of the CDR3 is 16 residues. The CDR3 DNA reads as TGTGCCAGCAGTGTGAGGACAGGGGGAATGAACACTGAAGCTTTCTTT. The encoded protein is CASSVRTGGMNTEAFF.

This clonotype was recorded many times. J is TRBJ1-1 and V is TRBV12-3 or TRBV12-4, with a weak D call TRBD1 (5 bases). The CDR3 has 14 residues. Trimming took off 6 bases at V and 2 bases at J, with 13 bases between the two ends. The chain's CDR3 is CASRPGGTNTEAFF. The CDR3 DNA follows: TGTGCCAGCAGACCCGGGGGAACTAACACTGAAGCTTTCTTT.

CDR3 DNA: TGCGCCAGCAGCACAGGATGGGGGGCAGGTGGCTACACCTTC. This gives the protein CASSTGWGAGGYTF. J is TRBJ1-2 and V is TRBV5-1; a possible D gene is TRBD1 (6 bases). V lost 4 bases to trimming and J lost 7 bases, with 17 bases between them. This CDR3 has 14 amino acids. Germline V gene lookup returns CDR1 SGHRS and CDR2 YFSETQ. The variable domain in full, with the rest retrieved from reference TRBV5-1 and TRBJ1-2, is KAGVTQTPRYLIKTRGQQVTLSCSPISGHRSVSWYQQTPGQGLQFLFEYFSETQRNKGNFPGRFSGRQFSNSRSEMNVSTLELGDSALYLCASSTGWGAGGYTFGSGTRLTVV.

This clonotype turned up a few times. CDR3 nucleotide sequence: TGTGCCAGCAGCGGAAGCCGGGCCCTGATCGGGGAGACCCAGTACTTC. It yields the protein CASSGSRALIGETQYF. The chain recombines TRBV7-2 with TRBJ2-5; D is undetermined. Trimming took 5 bases from V and 5 from J, leaving 21 bases between them. The CDR3 contains 16 residues. Germline V CDR1 and CDR2: SGHTA, FQGNSA. Full variable domain (rest looked up from reference TRBV7-2 and TRBJ2-5): GAGVSQSPSNKVTEKGKDVELRCDPISGHTALYWYRQSLGQGLEFLIYFQGNSAPDKSGLPSDRFSAERTGGSVSTLTIQRTQQEDSAVYLCASSGSRALIGETQYFGPGTRLLVL.